The present T cell receptor (beta chain) was sequenced within a study of identical twins. This clonotype was seen only a few times. Trimming pared 1 base from V and 3 bases from J, leaving 10 bases between. The CDR3 spans 14 residues. Germline CDR1 SGHRS, CDR2 YFSETQ. Via MiXCR, TCRdb re-called the 5' RACE reads, giving one row per CDR3 protein. In the table there are 500,000 to 550,000 distinct CDR3 sequences, about 20% of which are singletons. The data also belong to a second study, concerning T cells expressing NK-cell markers. Turning to that study: Investigators obtained TCR beta repertoires from sorted CD3+CD56+NKG2C+, CD3+CD56+NKG2C- and CD3+CD56-NKG2C+ T cells. With respect to HCMV, most of the eight sequenced donors were seropositive, and one was seronegative. An anti-gamma-delta TCR antibody confined sorting to alpha-beta TCR T cells across several of the experiments.

The genes are TRBV5-1 and TRBJ1-1; D uncertain. This TCR derives from a woman younger than 30 in good health. Sequencing used CD4+ T cells sorted from blood. The CDR3 protein is CASSLLGPDTEAFF. For the CDR3, the DNA is TGCGCCAGCAGCTTGCTCGGGCCGGACACTGAAGCTTTCTTT.